The TCR beta chain under discussion was sequenced for a study of T-cell memory formation after mild COVID-19. TCRdb re-analysed the 5' RACE reads in MiXCR, keeping a single row per CDR3 protein. The data show 450,000 to 700,000 distinct CDR3 sequences, with approximately 19% seen just once and 12% held by the top ten. This clonotype turned up a few times. The source of this sequence is an adult woman who had mild COVID-19 (a few samples of this study predate the infection). Cell type and time point are not known. The specimen sequenced was PBMCs or a T cell subset sorted from them (not recorded which).

In DNA form, the CDR3 reads TGTGCCAGCACCCCGGGCAGCCTACAACGAGATACGCAGTATTTT. Translation: CASTPGSLQRDTQYF. The chain employs TRBV7-2 and TRBJ2-3; D remains ambiguous. The ends were cut back, 7 bases at V and 5 bases at J, with 19 bases in the middle. The V gene's germline CDR1 is SGHTA and CDR2 FQGNSA. This CDR3 has 15 residues.